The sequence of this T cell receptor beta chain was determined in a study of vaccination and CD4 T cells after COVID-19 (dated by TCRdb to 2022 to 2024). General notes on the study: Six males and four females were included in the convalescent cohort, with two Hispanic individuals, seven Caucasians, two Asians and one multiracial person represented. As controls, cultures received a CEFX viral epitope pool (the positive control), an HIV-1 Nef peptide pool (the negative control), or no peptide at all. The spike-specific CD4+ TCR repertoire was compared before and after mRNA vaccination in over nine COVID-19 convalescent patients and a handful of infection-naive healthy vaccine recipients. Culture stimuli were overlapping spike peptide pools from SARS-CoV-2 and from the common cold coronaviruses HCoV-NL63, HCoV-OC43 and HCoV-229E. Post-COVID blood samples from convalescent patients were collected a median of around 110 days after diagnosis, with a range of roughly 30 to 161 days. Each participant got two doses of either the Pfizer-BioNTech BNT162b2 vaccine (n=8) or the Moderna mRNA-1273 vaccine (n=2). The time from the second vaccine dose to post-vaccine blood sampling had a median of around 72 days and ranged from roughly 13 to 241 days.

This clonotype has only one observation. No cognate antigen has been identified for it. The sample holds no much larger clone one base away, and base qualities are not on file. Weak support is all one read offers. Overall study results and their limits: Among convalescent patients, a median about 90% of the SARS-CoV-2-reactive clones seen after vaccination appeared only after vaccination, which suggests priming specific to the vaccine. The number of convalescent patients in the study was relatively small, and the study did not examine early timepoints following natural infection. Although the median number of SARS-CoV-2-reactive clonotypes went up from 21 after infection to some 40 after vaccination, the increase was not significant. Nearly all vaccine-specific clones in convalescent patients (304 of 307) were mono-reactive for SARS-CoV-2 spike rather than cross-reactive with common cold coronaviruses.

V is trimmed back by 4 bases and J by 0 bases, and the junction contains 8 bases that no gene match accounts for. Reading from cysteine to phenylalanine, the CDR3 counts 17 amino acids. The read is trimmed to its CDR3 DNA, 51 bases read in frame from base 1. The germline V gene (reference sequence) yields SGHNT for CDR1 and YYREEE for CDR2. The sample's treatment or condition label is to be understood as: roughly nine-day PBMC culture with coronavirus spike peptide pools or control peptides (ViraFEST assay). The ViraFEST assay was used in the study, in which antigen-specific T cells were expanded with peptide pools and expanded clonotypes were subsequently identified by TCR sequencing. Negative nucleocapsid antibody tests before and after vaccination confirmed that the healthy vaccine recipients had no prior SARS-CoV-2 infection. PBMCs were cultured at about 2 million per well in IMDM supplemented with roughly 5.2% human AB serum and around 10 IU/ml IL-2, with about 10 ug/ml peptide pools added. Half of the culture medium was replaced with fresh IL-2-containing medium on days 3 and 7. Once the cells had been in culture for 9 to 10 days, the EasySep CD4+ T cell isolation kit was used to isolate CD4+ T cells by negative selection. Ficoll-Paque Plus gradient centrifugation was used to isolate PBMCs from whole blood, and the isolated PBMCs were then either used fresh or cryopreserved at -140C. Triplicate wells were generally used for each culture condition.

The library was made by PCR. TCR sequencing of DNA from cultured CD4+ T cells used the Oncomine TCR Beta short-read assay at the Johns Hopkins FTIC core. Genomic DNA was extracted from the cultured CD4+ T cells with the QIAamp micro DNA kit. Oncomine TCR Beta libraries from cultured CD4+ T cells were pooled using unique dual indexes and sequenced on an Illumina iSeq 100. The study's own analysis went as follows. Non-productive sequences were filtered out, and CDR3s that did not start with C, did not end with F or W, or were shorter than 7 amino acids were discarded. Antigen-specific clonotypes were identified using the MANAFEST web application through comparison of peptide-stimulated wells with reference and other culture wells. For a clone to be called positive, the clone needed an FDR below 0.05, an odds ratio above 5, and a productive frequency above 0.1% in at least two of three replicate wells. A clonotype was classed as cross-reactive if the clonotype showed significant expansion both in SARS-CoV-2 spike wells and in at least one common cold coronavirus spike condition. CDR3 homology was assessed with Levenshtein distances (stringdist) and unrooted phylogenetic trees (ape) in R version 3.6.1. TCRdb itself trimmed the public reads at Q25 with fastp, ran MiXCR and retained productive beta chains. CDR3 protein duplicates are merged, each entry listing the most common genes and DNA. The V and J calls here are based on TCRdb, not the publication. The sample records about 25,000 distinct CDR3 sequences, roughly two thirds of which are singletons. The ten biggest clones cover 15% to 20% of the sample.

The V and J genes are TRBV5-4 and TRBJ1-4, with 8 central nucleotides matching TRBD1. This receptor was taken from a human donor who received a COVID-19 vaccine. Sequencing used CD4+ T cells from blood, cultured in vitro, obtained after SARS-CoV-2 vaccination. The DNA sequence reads TGTGCCAGCAGCAAAGGGGGACAGGTTGCAACTAATGAAAAACTGTTTTTT. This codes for CASSKGGQVATNEKLFF.